The 29 T cell receptor beta chains reported below all come from one sample, sequenced in a study of blood T cell repertoires in COVID-19. Data came from immunoSEQ multiplex PCR; TCRdb stores just in-frame clones and leaves some out. The sample contains 83,000 or so clones, over 70% of which appear only once. Sequencing was carried out using peripheral blood. The receptors were sampled from a woman of 80 years or more with acute or convalescent COVID-19.

This chain links TRBV5-1 with TRBJ2-5; tentatively, D is TRBD1 (6 bases). Germline V gene lookup returns CDR1 SGHRS and CDR2 YFSETQ. Trimming cost V 7 bases and J 3 bases, with 10 bases left between them. There are 12 residues in the CDR3. The DNA of the CDR3 is TGCGCCAGCGCTCACAGGGAAGAGACCCAGTACTTC. Translation: CASAHREETQYF.

This clone was counted a few times. This rearrangement joins TRBV27 to TRBJ1-1, with D perhaps matching TRBD1 (5 bases). Germline V gene data show CDR1 as MNHEY and CDR2 as SMNVEV (reference sequence). The CDR3 runs 14 residues. Trimming removed 1 base at V and 8 bases at J, with 14 bases between. DNA for the CDR3: TGTGCCAGCAGTTTATTGGAAAGGGCAGGGGAAGCTTTCTTT. Translating gives CASSLLERAGEAFF.

This clone was observed a handful of times. This rearrangement joins TRBV12-3 or TRBV12-4 to TRBJ1-1; perhaps TRBD1 as D (5 bases). This CDR3 region has 13 residues. Trimming shortened V by 5 bases and J by 5 bases, and 12 bases separated the two germline ends. The CDR3 DNA reads TGTGCCAGCAGTCTTCAGGGTGGGACTGAAGCTTTCTTT. This gives the protein CASSLQGGTEAFF.

CDR3 sequence (DNA): TGTGCCAGCAGTGGGAGCGACATCCCTTATGGCTACACCTTC. It codes for CASSGSDIPYGYTF. The chain combines TRBV6-2 or TRBV6-3 with TRBJ1-2; no clear D gene. The germline V gene has CDR1 MNHEY and CDR2 SVGEGT. The length of the CDR3 is 14 residues. Trimming took off 5 bases at V and 5 bases at J, with 15 bases between the two ends.

The chain recombines TRBV6-5 with TRBJ2-7; 7 bases map to TRBD1. The germline V gene encodes CDR1 MNHEY and CDR2 SVGAGI. J was trimmed by 5 bases and V by 6 bases; bases with no gene match: 7. There are 13 residues in the CDR3. The CDR3 DNA sequence: TGTGCCAGCAGGCGACAGGGCAGCCACGAGCAGTACTTC. Residues: CASRRQGSHEQYF.

CDR3 protein: CASSLDSTGFFF. The CDR3 bases are TGTGCCAGCAGCTTAGATTCAACAGGGTTTTTCTTT. The gene calls are TRBV7-9 and TRBJ1-1, with D possibly TRBD1 on 6 matching bases. The V end lost 1 base, the J end lost 13 bases, and 13 bases lay between the germline ends. The germline gives CDR1 SEHNR, CDR2 FQNEAQ (reference sequence). This CDR3 region has 12 residues.

This chain joins TRBV5-1 and TRBJ2-7; possible D gene TRBD1, 5 bases. Trimming shortened V by 1 base and J by 2 bases, and 13 bases separated the two germline ends. Germline CDR1 reads SGHRS; CDR2 reads YFSETQ. The CDR3 has 15 amino acids. This chain's CDR3 is CASSLRMAGPYEQYF. The CDR3 DNA sequence: TGCGCCAGCAGCTTGAGGATGGCAGGGCCCTACGAGCAGTACTTC. Based on the CDR3 plus reference TRBV5-1 and TRBJ2-7, the full variable domain is KAGVTQTPRYLIKTRGQQVTLSCSPISGHRSVSWYQQTPGQGLQFLFEYFSETQRNKGNFPGRFSGRQFSNSRSEMNVSTLELGDSALYLCASSLRMAGPYEQYFGPGTRLTVT.

The chain joins TRBV10-2 to TRBJ1-6, with 11 bases aligning to TRBD1. J was trimmed by 9 bases and V by 5 bases; bases with no gene match: 9. This CDR3 is 16 amino acids long. Germline V gene sequence: CDR1 WSHSY, CDR2 SAAADI. The CDR3 DNA is TGCGCCAGCAGTTCCCGGTGGGGGACAGGGGGTTCACCCCTCCACTTT. It encodes CASSSRWGTGGSPLHF.

The chain carries TRBV30 and TRBJ1-2; 12 bases line up with TRBD1. V lost 0 bases to trimming and J lost 4 bases; unmatched junction nucleotides: 6. The CDR3 runs 16 residues. The germline V gene has CDR1 GTSNPN and CDR2 SVGIG (reference sequence). The CDR3 is CAWSVGTGGGIYGYTF. The CDR3 DNA follows: TGTGCCTGGAGTGTTGGGACAGGGGGCGGCATCTATGGCTACACCTTC.

The chain carries TRBV28 and TRBJ2-6; 8 nucleotides match TRBD1. CDR1 is MDHEN, CDR2 SYDVKM, per germline. This CDR3 has 18 residues. Trimming removed 2 bases from V and 2 bases from J; junction bases left unmatched: 8. The CDR3: CASSLGGTGITGANVLTF. DNA for the CDR3: TGTGCCAGCAGTTTAGGAGGGACAGGCATTACTGGGGCCAACGTCCTGACTTTC.

The V and J genes are TRBV18 and TRBJ1-5, with a possible D match to TRBD1 (5 bases). In germline, CDR1 is KGHSH, CDR2 LQKENI. The CDR3 totals 14 residues. The ends were cut back, 2 bases at V and 7 bases at J, with 12 bases in the middle. CDR3: CASSPGGGRQPQHF. CDR3 nucleotide sequence: TGTGCCAGCTCACCAGGGGGGGGAAGGCAGCCCCAGCATTTT.

This sequence joins TRBV6-2 or TRBV6-3 and TRBJ2-3; TRBD2 aligns across 7 bases. V trimming: 6 bases; J trimming: 2 bases; junction bases outside the gene matches: 17. The CDR3 totals 18 residues. CDR1 and CDR2 from the germline V gene are MNHEY and SVGEGT. CDR3 nucleotide sequence: TGTGCCAGCAGCCACGGGGCCCAGCGGGATCACTACACAGATACGCAGTATTTT. Amino acid sequence: CASSHGAQRDHYTDTQYF.

The rearrangement links TRBV24-1 to TRBJ1-5, with D uncertain. There are 12 residues in the CDR3. Germline lookup yields CDR1 KGHDR and CDR2 SFDVKD. The ends were cut back, 8 bases at V and 3 bases at J, with 7 bases in the middle. CDR3 nucleotide sequence: TGTGCCACCATACAGTCCAATCAGCCCCAGCATTTT. It specifies CATIQSNQPQHF.

This chain links TRBV18 with TRBJ1-2; D not resolved. This CDR3 contains 16 residues. Trimming cost V 2 bases and J 8 bases, with 21 bases left between them. Germline CDR1 reads KGHSH; CDR2 reads LQKENI. In DNA form, the CDR3 reads TGTGCCAGCTCACCAAACCCCGGCAGTACTATCGGGGGCTACACCTTC. Translating gives CASSPNPGSTIGGYTF.

The CDR3 spells CASSLSGLGTEAFF. The CDR3 DNA is TGTGCCAGCAGCTTATCAGGGCTCGGCACTGAAGCTTTCTTT. The chain employs TRBV7-2 and TRBJ1-1; tentative D call: TRBD1 (5 bases). CDR3 length: 14 amino acids. Germline V gene data show CDR1 as SGHTA and CDR2 as FQGNSA. V dropped 2 bases and J dropped 4 bases, with 11 bases sitting between them.

This clone was seen only a few times. The chain is built from TRBV5-1 and TRBJ2-7; 10 bases are a match to TRBD2. Germline loops: CDR1 SGHRS, CDR2 YFSETQ. The length of the CDR3 is 14 residues. V shed 0 bases and J 5 bases; nucleotides not matched to a gene: 2. The CDR3 bases are TGCGCCAGCAGCTTGGGTCTAGCGGGGGACGAGCAGTACTTC. It yields the protein CASSLGLAGDEQYF.

This chain links TRBV6-5 with TRBJ1-2; D not certain. The ends were cut back, 5 bases at V and 2 bases at J, with 15 bases in the middle. The germline V gene has CDR1 MNHEY and CDR2 SVGAGI. The CDR3 is 15 residues long. As DNA, the CDR3 is TGTGCCAGCAGTCCCATTCTCGGCGGGAACTATGGCTACACCTTC. It is translated as CASSPILGGNYGYTF.

The rearrangement links TRBV21-1 to TRBJ2-1; no check of the table's D call, TRBD1, against the DNA was made. TRBV21-1 is assigned pseudogene status. This CDR3 is 13 amino acids long. The CDR3 sequence: CASTYREYNEQFF. In DNA form, the CDR3 reads TGTGCCAGCACCTACAGGGAGTACAATGAGCAGTTCTTC.

J is TRBJ1-1 and V is TRBV5-4, with D maybe TRBD1 (6 bases). V lost 4 bases and J 4 bases, leaving 20 bases between the germline ends. The CDR3 is 16 residues long. Germline V gene lookup returns CDR1 SGHNT and CDR2 YYREEE (reference sequence). In DNA form, the CDR3 reads TGTGCCAGCAGCCGAGGGGGTGGGGGAGTGGTCACTGAAGCTTTCTTT. It specifies CASSRGGGGVVTEAFF.

This clone turned up a few times. The rearrangement joins TRBV11-2 to TRBJ2-7, with TRBD2 as a possible D gene (5 bases). The CDR3 sequence is 16 residues long. Germline loops: CDR1 SGHAT, CDR2 FQNNGV. Trimming cost V 4 bases and J 2 bases, with 18 bases left between them. Here the CDR3 reads CASSSLLASGTYEQYF. CDR3 DNA sequence: TGTGCCAGCAGCTCCCTCCTCGCCTCGGGGACCTACGAGCAGTACTTC.

The V gene is TRBV5-4, the J gene TRBJ1-1; D might be TRBD1 (5 bases). Trimming removed 2 bases at V and 5 bases at J, with 10 bases between. Looked up from germline, CDR1 is SGHNT and CDR2 is YYREEE (reference sequence). CDR3 size: 13 residues. This CDR3 reads CASSFMGRTEAFF. The DNA of the CDR3 is TGTGCCAGCAGCTTCATGGGGCGGACTGAAGCTTTCTTT.

J is TRBJ1-4 and V is TRBV5-1; the D gene is possibly TRBD1 (6 bases). V was shortened by 4 bases and J by 8 bases, with 15 bases between the two germline ends. Germline loops: CDR1 SGHRS, CDR2 YFSETQ. The CDR3 extends over 14 amino acids. The CDR3: CASSLIHREEKLFF. In DNA form, the CDR3 reads TGCGCCAGCAGCCTAATTCACAGGGAGGAAAAACTGTTTTTT.

The genes are TRBV6-4 and TRBJ1-1; tentative D call: TRBD1 (6 bases). The CDR3 consists of 15 residues. Trimming left V 0 bases short and J 0 bases short, with 8 bases between. Germline lookup yields CDR1 MRHNA and CDR2 SNTAGT. The CDR3 here is CASSDSGDMNTEAFF. CDR3 coding DNA: TGTGCCAGCAGTGACTCGGGGGACATGAACACTGAAGCTTTCTTT.

The chain uses TRBV29-1 and TRBJ2-1; 11 nucleotides match TRBD2. Trimming cost V 7 bases and J 2 bases; bases outside gene matches: 1. The CDR3 has 13 residues. CDR1 and CDR2 from the germline V gene are SQVTM and ANQGSEA. CDR3 sequence: CSGLAGTYNEQFF. CDR3 nucleotides: TGCAGCGGACTAGCGGGGACCTACAATGAGCAGTTCTTC.

In the case of this clone: Other DNA sequences within the sample encode an identical CDR3. This chain joins TRBV4-2 and TRBJ1-3; no definite D call. V lost 0 bases and J lost 1, with 10 bases in between. CDR1 is LGHNA and CDR2 is YNFKEQ in the germline V gene. This CDR3 comprises 16 residues. This CDR3 reads CASSQDRGGSGNTIYF. Here the CDR3 DNA reads TGTGCCAGCAGCCAAGATCGGGGAGGGTCTGGAAACACCATATATTTT.

As regards this clone: Mismatch with germline at one junction end may stem from a read error. The V and J genes are TRBV18 and TRBJ1-4; perhaps TRBD1 as D (6 bases). This CDR3 is built from 16 residues. Germline assignment: CDR1 KGHSH and CDR2 LQKENI. This CDR3 reads CASSPRHRATNEKLFF. For the CDR3, the DNA is TGTGCCAGCTCCCCACGGCACAGGGCAACTAATGAAAAACTGTTTTTT.

J is TRBJ2-5 and V is TRBV7-2, with D uncertain. The CDR3 is made up of 15 amino acids. The V gene's germline CDR1 is SGHTA and CDR2 FQGNSA. The V end was cut by 1 base, the J end by 5 bases, with 14 bases between. CDR3 sequence: CASSLDFASRETQYF. CDR3 sequence (DNA): TGTGCCAGCAGCTTAGATTTTGCTAGTCGGGAGACCCAGTACTTC.

The chain has TRBV6-2 or TRBV6-3 and TRBJ1-2; D might be TRBD1 (5 bases). The CDR3 is 15 residues long. V was pared by 2 bases and J by 0 bases, with 10 bases between. The germline gives CDR1 MNHEY, CDR2 SVGEGT. CDR3 in DNA: TGTGCCAGCAGTTACCATACAGGAACTAACTATGGCTACACCTTC. Its translation: CASSYHTGTNYGYTF.

This clone was recorded a few times. This sequence joins TRBV11-2 and TRBJ2-7; 8 bases align to TRBD1. CDR1 and CDR2 from the germline V gene are SGHAT and FQNNGV. V lost 5 bases, J lost 7 bases, and 7 bases stayed unmatched. The CDR3 runs 13 residues. CDR3 in DNA: TGTGCCAGCAGCCCCCGGACAGGGTTAGAGCAGTACTTC. Residues: CASSPRTGLEQYF.